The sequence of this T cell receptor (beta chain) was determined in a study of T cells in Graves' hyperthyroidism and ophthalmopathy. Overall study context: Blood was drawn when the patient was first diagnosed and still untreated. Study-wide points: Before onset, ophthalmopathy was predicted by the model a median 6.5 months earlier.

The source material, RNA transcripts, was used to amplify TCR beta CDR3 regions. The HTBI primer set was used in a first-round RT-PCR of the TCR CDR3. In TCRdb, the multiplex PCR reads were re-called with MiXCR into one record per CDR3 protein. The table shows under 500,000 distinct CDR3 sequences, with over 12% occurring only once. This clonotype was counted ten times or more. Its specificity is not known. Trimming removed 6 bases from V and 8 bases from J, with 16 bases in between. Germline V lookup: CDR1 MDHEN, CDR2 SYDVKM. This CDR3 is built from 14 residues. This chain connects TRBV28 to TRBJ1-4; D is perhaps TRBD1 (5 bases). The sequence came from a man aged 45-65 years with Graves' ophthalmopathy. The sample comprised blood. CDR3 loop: CASSATRRGEKLFF. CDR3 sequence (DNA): TGTGCCAGCAGCGCGACCCGGAGGGGCGAAAAACTGTTTTTT. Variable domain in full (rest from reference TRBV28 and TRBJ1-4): DVKVTQSSRYLVKRTGEKVFLECVQDMDHENMFWYRQDPGLGLRLIYFSYDVKMKEKGDIPEGYSVSREKKERFSLILESASTNQTSMYLCASSATRRGEKLFFGSGTQLSVL.